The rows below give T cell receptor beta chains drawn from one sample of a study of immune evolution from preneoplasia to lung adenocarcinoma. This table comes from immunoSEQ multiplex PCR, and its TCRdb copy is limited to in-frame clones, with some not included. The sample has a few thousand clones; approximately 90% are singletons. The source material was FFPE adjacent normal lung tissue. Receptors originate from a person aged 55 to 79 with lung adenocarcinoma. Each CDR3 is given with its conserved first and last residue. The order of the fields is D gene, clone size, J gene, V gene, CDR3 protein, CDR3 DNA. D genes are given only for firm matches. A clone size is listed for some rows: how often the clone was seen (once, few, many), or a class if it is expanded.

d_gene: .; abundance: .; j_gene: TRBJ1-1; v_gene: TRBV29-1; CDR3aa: CSVEVSVDTEAFF; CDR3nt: TGCAGCGTTGAAGTTTCAGTGGACACTGAAGCTTTCTTT
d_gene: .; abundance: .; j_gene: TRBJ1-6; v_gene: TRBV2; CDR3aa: CASSPEGGYNSPLHF; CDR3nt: TGTGCCAGCAGCCCAGAGGGGGGGTATAATTCACCCCTCCACTTT
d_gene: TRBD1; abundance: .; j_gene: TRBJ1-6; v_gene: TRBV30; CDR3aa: CAWSRGQQNSPLHF; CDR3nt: TGTGCCTGGAGTCGGGGACAGCAAAATTCACCCCTCCACTTT
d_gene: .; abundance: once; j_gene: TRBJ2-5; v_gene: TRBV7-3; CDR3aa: CASSPDSQQTQYF; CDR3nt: TGTGCCAGCAGTCCGGACTCCCAACAGACCCAGTACTTC
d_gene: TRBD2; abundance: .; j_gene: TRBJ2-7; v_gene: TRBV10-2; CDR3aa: CASSATGTSGEGGHYEQYF; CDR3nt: TGCGCCAGCAGTGCCACCGGGACTAGCGGGGAGGGGGGACACTACGAGCAGTACTTC
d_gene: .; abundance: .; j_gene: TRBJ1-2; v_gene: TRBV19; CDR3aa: CASSTSTRHYGYTF; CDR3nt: TGTGCCAGTAGTACGTCAACTCGACACTATGGCTACACCTTC
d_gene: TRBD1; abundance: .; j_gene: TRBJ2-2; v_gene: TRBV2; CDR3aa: CASRQGFANTGELFF; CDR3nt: TGTGCCAGCAGACAGGGGTTCGCGAACACCGGGGAGCTGTTTTTT
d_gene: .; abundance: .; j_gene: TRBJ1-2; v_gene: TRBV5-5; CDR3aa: CASSRDSRSYTF; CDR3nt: TGTGCCAGCAGCCGTGACAGTAGAAGCTACACCTTC
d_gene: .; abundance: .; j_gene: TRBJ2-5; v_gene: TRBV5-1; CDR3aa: CASSSTGTSPQETQYF; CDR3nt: TGCGCCAGCAGTTCTACCGGGACATCCCCTCAAGAGACCCAGTACTTC
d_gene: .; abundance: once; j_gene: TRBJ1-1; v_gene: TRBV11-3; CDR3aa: CASRTGWNTEAFF; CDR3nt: TGTGCCAGCAGAACAGGGTGGAACACTGAAGCTTTCTTT
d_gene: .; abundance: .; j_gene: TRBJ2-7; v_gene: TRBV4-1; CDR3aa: CASSQTGYEQYF; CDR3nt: TGCGCCAGCAGCCAGACAGGTTACGAGCAGTACTTC
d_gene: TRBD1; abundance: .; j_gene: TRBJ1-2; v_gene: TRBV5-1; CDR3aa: CASTPDREGYGYTF; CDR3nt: TGCGCCAGCACCCCGGACAGGGAGGGGTATGGCTACACCTTC
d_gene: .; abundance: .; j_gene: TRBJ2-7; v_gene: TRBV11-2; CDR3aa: CASSRDSTYEQYF; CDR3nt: TGTGCCAGCAGTAGGGACTCGACCTACGAGCAGTACTTC
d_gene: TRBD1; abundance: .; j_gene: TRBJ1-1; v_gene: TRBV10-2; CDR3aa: CASSDADRGSEAFF; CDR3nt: TGCGCCAGCAGTGACGCGGACAGGGGCTCTGAAGCTTTCTTT
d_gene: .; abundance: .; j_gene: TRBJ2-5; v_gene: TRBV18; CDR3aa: CASSPRGGQETQYF; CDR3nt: TGTGCCAGCTCACCAAGGGGGGGGCAAGAGACCCAGTACTTC
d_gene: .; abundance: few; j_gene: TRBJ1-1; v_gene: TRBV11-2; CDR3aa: CASSMEGTEAFF; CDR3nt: TGTGCCAGCAGCATGGAGGGGACTGAAGCTTTCTTT
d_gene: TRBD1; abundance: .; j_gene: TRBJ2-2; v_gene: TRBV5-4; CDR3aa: CASSARQGWNTGELFF; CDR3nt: TGTGCCAGCAGCGCCCGACAGGGCTGGAACACCGGGGAGCTGTTTTTT
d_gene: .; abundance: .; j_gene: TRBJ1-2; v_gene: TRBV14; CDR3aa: CASSPQTLYGYTF; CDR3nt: TGTGCCAGCAGCCCCCAGACCCTATACGGCTACACCTTC
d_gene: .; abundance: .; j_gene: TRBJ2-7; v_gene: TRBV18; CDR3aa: CASSSTGVNYEQYF; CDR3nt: TGTGCCAGCTCATCGACAGGAGTCAACTACGAGCAGTACTTC
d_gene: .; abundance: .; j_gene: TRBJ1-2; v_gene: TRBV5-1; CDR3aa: CASSLWGGNYGYTF; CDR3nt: TGCGCCAGCAGCTTGTGGGGGGGTAACTATGGCTACACCTTC
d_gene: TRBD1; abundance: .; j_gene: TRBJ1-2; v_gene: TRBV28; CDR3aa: CAIKQGARGYTF; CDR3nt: TGTGCCATTAAACAGGGGGCGCGAGGCTACACCTTC
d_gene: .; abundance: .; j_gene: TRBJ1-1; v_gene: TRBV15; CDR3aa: CATSRGGEREAFF; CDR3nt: TGTGCCACCAGCAGAGGAGGGGAAAGGGAAGCTTTCTTT
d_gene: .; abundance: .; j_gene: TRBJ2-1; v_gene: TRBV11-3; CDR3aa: CASSLSAGAYNEQFF; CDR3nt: TGTGCCAGCAGCTTATCGGCGGGTGCTTACAATGAGCAGTTCTTC
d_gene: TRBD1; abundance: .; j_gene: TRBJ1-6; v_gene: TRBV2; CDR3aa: CASIGAGGNSPLHF; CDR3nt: TGTGCCAGCATCGGGGCAGGGGGAAATTCACCCCTCCACTTT
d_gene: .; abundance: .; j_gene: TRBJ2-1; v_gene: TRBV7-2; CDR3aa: CASSGRGASEQFF; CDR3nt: TGTGCCAGCAGCGGCAGGGGGGCTAGTGAGCAGTTCTTC
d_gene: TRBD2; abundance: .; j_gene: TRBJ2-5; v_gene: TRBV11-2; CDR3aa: CASRTGGEETQYF; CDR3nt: TGTGCCAGCAGAACCGGGGGGGAAGAGACCCAGTACTTC
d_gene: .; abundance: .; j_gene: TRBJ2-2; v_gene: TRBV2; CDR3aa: CARSGANTGELFF; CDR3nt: TGTGCCCGTTCGGGGGCGAACACCGGGGAGCTGTTTTTT
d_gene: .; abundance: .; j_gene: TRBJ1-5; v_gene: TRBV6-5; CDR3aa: CASSSRLSNQPQHF; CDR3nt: TGTGCCAGCAGTAGCAGGTTAAGCAATCAGCCCCAGCATTTT
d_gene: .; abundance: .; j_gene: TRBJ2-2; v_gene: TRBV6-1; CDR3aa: CASSVGGGAGELFF; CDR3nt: TGTGCCAGCAGTGTGGGGGGGGGCGCCGGGGAGCTGTTTTTT
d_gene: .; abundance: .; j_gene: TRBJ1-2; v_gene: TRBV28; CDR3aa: CASSLLGNYGYTF; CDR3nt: TGTGCCAGCAGTTTGTTAGGGAACTATGGCTACACCTTC
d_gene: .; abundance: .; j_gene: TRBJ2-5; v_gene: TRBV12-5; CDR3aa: CASVRDQETQYF; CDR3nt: TGTGCTAGTGTCAGGGACCAAGAGACCCAGTACTTC
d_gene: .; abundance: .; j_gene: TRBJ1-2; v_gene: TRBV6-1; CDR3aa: CASSEAVIGGGYTF; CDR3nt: TGTGCCAGCAGTGAAGCAGTAATAGGGGGTGGCTACACCTTC
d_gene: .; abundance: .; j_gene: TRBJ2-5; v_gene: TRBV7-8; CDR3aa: CASSLDSGQETQYF; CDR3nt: TGTGCCAGCAGCTTAGATTCAGGGCAAGAGACCCAGTACTTC
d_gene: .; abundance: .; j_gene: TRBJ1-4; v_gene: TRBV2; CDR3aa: CASRGSAATNEKLFF; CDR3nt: TGTGCCAGCAGGGGTTCCGCTGCAACTAATGAAAAACTGTTTTTT
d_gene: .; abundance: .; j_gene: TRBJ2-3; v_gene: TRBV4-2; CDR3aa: CASSEPGAGSTQYF; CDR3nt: TGTGCCAGCAGCGAGCCAGGGGCAGGGTCGACGCAGTATTTT
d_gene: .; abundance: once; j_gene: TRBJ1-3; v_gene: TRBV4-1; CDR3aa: CASSLRTESSGNTIYF; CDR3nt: TGCGCCAGCAGCCTGAGGACCGAGAGCTCTGGAAACACCATATATTTT
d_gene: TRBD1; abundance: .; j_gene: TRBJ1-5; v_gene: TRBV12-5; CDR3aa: CASGSDRGGIQPQHF; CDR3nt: TGTGCTAGTGGATCGGACAGGGGGGGTATTCAGCCCCAGCATTTT
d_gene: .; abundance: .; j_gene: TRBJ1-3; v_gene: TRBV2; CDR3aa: CASSEPRLGNTIYF; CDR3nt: TGTGCCAGCAGTGAACCCAGGCTCGGAAACACCATATATTTT
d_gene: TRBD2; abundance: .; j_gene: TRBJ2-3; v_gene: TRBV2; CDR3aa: CASSSRGGDTDTQYF; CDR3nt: TGTGCCAGCAGCTCGCGGGGGGGCGATACAGATACGCAGTATTTT
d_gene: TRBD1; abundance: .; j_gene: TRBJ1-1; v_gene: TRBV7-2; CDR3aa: CASSLRQGHAEAFF; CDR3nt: TGTGCCAGCAGCCTACGACAGGGGCACGCTGAAGCTTTCTTT
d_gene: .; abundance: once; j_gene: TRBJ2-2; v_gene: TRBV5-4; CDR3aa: CASSWQNTGELFF; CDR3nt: TGTGCCAGCAGCTGGCAGAACACCGGGGAGCTGTTTTTT
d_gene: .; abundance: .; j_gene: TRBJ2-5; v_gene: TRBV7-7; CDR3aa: CASSLGTLETQYF; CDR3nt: TGTGCTAGCAGCTTAGGGACTCTTGAGACCCAGTACTTC
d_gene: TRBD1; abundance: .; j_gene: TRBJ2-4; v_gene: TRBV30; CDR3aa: CAWSVQGVNIQYF; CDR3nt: TGTGCCTGGAGTGTACAGGGGGTAAACATTCAGTACTTC
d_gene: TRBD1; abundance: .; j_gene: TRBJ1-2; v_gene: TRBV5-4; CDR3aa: CASSLEARGKGYTF; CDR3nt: TGTGCCAGCAGCTTGGAGGCCAGGGGGAAAGGCTACACCTTC
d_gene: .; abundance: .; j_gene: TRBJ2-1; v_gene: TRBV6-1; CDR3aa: CASSMGRGNEQFF; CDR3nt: TGTGCCAGCAGTATGGGCCGGGGAAATGAGCAGTTCTTC
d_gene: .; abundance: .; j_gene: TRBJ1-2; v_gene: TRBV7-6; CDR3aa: CASSPQWGANYGYTF; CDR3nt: TGTGCCAGCAGCCCCCAGTGGGGAGCCAACTATGGCTACACCTTC
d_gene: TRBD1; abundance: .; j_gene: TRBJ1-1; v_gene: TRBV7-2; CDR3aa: CASSFYRGIEAFF; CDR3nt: TGTGCCAGCAGCTTTTACAGGGGAATTGAAGCTTTCTTT
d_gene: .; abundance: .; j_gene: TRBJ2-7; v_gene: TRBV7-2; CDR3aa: CASSLFEGHEQYF; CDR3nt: TGTGCCAGCAGCTTATTTGAGGGACACGAGCAGTACTTC